This T cell receptor beta chain was identified during a study of T cell clonotyping in hematopoietic cell transplantation. Measured with immunoSEQ multiplex PCR; TCRdb has only the in-frame clones, and not every one. This sample has about 15,000 clones, with 60% to 85% found just once. Germline V gene lookup returns CDR1 DFQATT and CDR2 SNEGSKA (reference sequence). This CDR3 is built from 11 residues. The gene calls are TRBV20-1 and TRBJ2-7; D is possibly TRBD1 (5 bases). The receptor was isolated from a woman aged 55-70 years in good health. Some clones in this sample may be carry-over from other donors' samples. Sample: peripheral blood mononuclear cells. This chain's CDR3 is CSPGRVGEQYF. CDR3 nucleotide sequence: TGCAGCCCGGGCAGGGTCGGCGAGCAGTACTTC.